The text below deals with one T cell receptor (beta chain). Antigen unknown. The sample is drawn from a study of T cell responses to AZD1222 COVID-19 vaccine. The assay was immunoSEQ multiplex PCR, and TCRdb's table has in-frame clones only and misses some. The sample has 65,000 to 95,000 clones; 70% to 90% are singletons. Study outcomes and limitations: Clonal diversity was possibly underestimated, and the donors were mostly white British, with more females. At baseline, seropositivity was found in only six AZD1222 recipients. CD4 TCRs linked to vaccination spanned spike, dominating at 160-218 and 743-854.

The source of this sequence is an adult who received the AZD1222 COVID-19 vaccine. The sample consisted of peripheral blood, taken 28 days after the second AZD1222 dose.

Here the CDR3 DNA reads TGCGCCAGCAGCTGGACAGGGAGTGGGAACACCGGGGAGCTGTTTTTT. This translates into CASSWTGSGNTGELFF. This rearrangement joins TRBV5-1 to TRBJ2-2; the match to TRBD1 covers 8 bases. The CDR3 totals 16 residues. J gave up 1 base and V 3 bases, and 5 bases lay outside the gene matches. Germline assignment: CDR1 SGHRS and CDR2 YFSETQ.